One and the same sample provided the 29 T cell receptor beta chains below, sequenced in a study of shared clonotypes between healthy human individuals (dated by TCRdb to the early 2020s). Library method: the immunoSEQ multiplex PCR assay. TCRdb stores this immuneACCESS table with in-frame sequences only. Part of the clones is absent; in the studies checked, under half of the shortfall reflects unresolved V genes, and no reason is known for the rest. Recorded for this sample are about 2 million clones; roughly 95% of them occurred a single time. Of the sample, 1% to 1.5% is held by the ten largest clones. For the CD8 naive samples, CD45RO-negative cells were positively selected for CCR7, yielding a CD45RA+CCR7+ population from which TemRA cells were excluded. Sequencing was done on a sample of naive CD8+ T cells sorted from blood. The meaning of the sample's cell subset or site label: CD45RA+CCR7+. The receptors come from a man aged 18 to 29 in good health.

The chain uses TRBV7-2 and TRBJ2-5; D is perhaps TRBD2 (6 bases). Trimming stripped 4 bases from V and 4 bases from J, with 19 bases between. CDR1 is SGHTA, CDR2 FQGNSA, per germline. The CDR3 is made up of 16 amino acids. CDR3 region: CASSSPGLREGETQYF. The DNA of the CDR3 is TGTGCCAGCAGCTCCCCGGGACTCCGAGAGGGAGAGACCCAGTACTTC. The full variable domain, completed using reference TRBV7-2 and TRBJ2-5, is GAGVSQSPSNKVTEKGKDVELRCDPISGHTALYWYRQSLGQGLEFLIYFQGNSAPDKSGLPSDRFSAERTGGSVSTLTIQRTQQEDSAVYLCASSSPGLREGETQYFGPGTRLLVL.

V usage is TRBV11-1 and J usage is TRBJ2-1; D might be TRBD1 or TRBD2, each matching 5 bases. The germline CDR1 and CDR2 sequences are SGHAT and FQDESV (reference sequence). Trimming shortened V by 2 bases and J by 0 bases, and 11 bases separated the two germline ends. The CDR3 is 16 residues long. CDR3 protein: CASSLRGASSYNEQFF. In DNA, the CDR3 is TGTGCCAGCAGCTTAAGAGGGGCCAGCTCCTACAATGAGCAGTTCTTC. Together with reference TRBV11-1 and TRBJ2-1, the CDR3 gives the full variable domain: EAEVAQSPRYKITEKSQAVAFWCDPISGHATLYWYRQILGQGPELLVQFQDESVVDDSQLPKDRFSAERLKGVDSTLKIQPAELGDSAMYLCASSLRGASSYNEQFFGPGTRLTVL.

The chain combines TRBV6-5 with TRBJ2-1; 7 bases line up with TRBD2. V was clipped by 5 bases and J by 0 bases; unmatched bases: 4. This CDR3 spans 15 amino acids. The germline gives CDR1 MNHEY, CDR2 SVGAGI. The DNA of the CDR3 is TGTGCCAGCAGTGGGGACTATAGCTCCTACAATGAGCAGTTCTTC. This encodes CASSGDYSSYNEQFF.

This chain joins TRBV4-1 and TRBJ2-7, with D possibly called TRBD1 or TRBD2 (5 bases each). The germline CDR1 and CDR2 sequences are MGHRA and YSYEKL. This CDR3 is 15 amino acids long. The ends were cut back, 3 bases at V and 2 bases at J, with 14 bases in the middle. CDR3 DNA: TGCGCCAGCAGCCAGTATCTGGGGCGGGCCTACGAGCAGTACTTC. Protein sequence: CASSQYLGRAYEQYF.

This clone was counted once. The same CDR3 is also encoded by other DNA sequences in this sample. The chain is built from TRBV4-1 and TRBJ2-1; D is perhaps TRBD1 (6 bases). The CDR3 has 15 residues. With 3 bases removed from V and 0 bases from J, the gap between germline ends came to 9 bases. The V gene's germline CDR1 is MGHRA and CDR2 YSYEKL. The chain's CDR3 is CASSQGASSYNEQFF. The DNA of the CDR3 is TGCGCCAGCAGCCAGGGGGCTAGCTCCTACAATGAGCAGTTCTTC.

The rearrangement links TRBV19 to TRBJ2-1; TRBD2 aligns across 12 bases. V was pared by 5 bases and J by 8 bases, with 10 bases of the junction left unmatched. There are 16 residues in the CDR3. Germline loops: CDR1 LNHDA, CDR2 SQIVND (reference sequence). The CDR3 coding sequence is TGTGCCAGTAGTCGACTAGCGGGAGTGCCCTGGGATGAGCAGTTCTTC. Encoded protein: CASSRLAGVPWDEQFF.

The CDR3, as DNA: TGTGCCAGCACAACCGGGACAGGGGGGATTGAGCAGTTCTTC. Amino acids: CASTTGTGGIEQFF. The chain combines TRBV27 with TRBJ2-1, with 11 positions matching TRBD1. The J segment lost 9 bases and the V segment lost 7 bases, leaving 8 bases of the junction unmatched. Per germline, CDR1 MNHEY and CDR2 SMNVEV (reference sequence). CDR3 length: 14 amino acids.

This chain links TRBV4-1 with TRBJ2-1, with D tentatively TRBD2 (5 bases). The germline V and J ends were trimmed by 2 bases and 0 bases, with 14 bases remaining between them. The CDR3 is 17 amino acids. Germline CDR1 is MGHRA and CDR2 is YSYEKL. CDR3 sequence reads: CASSQPEGTYSYNEQFF. The CDR3 nucleotides are TGCGCCAGCAGCCAACCCGAGGGCACTTACTCCTACAATGAGCAGTTCTTC.

The rearrangement links TRBV2 to TRBJ2-7, with D perhaps matching TRBD1 (6 bases). CDR1 SNHLY and CDR2 FYNNEI come from the germline V gene. The CDR3 totals 14 residues. Trimming took 7 bases from V and 4 from J, leaving 17 bases between them. The CDR3 region has the DNA TGTGCCAGCAAGGCAGCAGGGGAAATTTACGAGCAGTACTTC. This translates into CASKAAGEIYEQYF.

V and J are TRBV27 and TRBJ2-1; D is possibly TRBD2 (6 bases). The CDR3 consists of 11 residues. Germline loops: CDR1 MNHEY, CDR2 SMNVEV (reference sequence). The V end was cut by 3 bases, the J end by 12 bases, with 9 bases between. This CDR3 is CASSFGGRQFF. The CDR3 DNA reads TGTGCCAGCAGTTTCGGGGGTAGGCAGTTCTTC.

This chain connects TRBV7-9 to TRBJ2-5; 10 positions match TRBD2. CDR1 is SEHNR, CDR2 FQNEAQ, per germline (reference sequence). There are 15 residues in the CDR3. V trimming: 5 bases; J trimming: 2 bases; junction bases outside the gene matches: 5. DNA for the CDR3: TGTGCCAGCAGCACCAAACTAGCGGGACAAGAGACCCAGTACTTC. Encoded protein: CASSTKLAGQETQYF.

The chain joins TRBV2 to TRBJ1-1; D remains unclear. The CDR3 consists of 15 residues. The germline V gene has CDR1 SNHLY and CDR2 FYNNEI. The V end lost 3 bases, the J end lost 0 bases, and 11 bases lay between the germline ends. The CDR3 region has the DNA TGTGCCAGCAGTGACCCTCGGGATCTGAACACTGAAGCTTTCTTT. It codes for CASSDPRDLNTEAFF.

To note about this clone: Other DNA sequences in this sample translate to the same CDR3. The J gene is TRBJ2-7, the V gene TRBV19, with D hard to call. Trimming removed 1 base at V and 3 bases at J, with 7 bases between. This CDR3 is 13 amino acids long. Germline V gene sequence: CDR1 LNHDA, CDR2 SQIVND (reference sequence). CDR3 in DNA: TGTGCCAGTAGTATAGGTGTCGGCTACGAGCAGTACTTC. Protein sequence: CASSIGVGYEQYF.

The chain links TRBV27 to TRBJ1-1; maybe TRBD1 (6 bases). Trimming took off 0 bases at V and 6 bases at J, with 11 bases between the two ends. Per the germline V gene, CDR1 is MNHEY and CDR2 is SMNVEV (reference sequence). The length of the CDR3 is 14 residues. The CDR3 nucleotides are TGTGCCAGCAGTTTATCCCACAGGGTACCTGAAGCTTTCTTT. Translated, it gives CASSLSHRVPEAFF.

The chain combines TRBV5-1 with TRBJ2-7, with 7 bases matching TRBD1. CDR1 SGHRS and CDR2 YFSETQ come from the germline V gene. The CDR3 has 15 amino acids. The J segment lost 1 base and the V segment lost 0 bases, leaving 4 bases of the junction unmatched. Here the CDR3 reads CASSLDVRGSYEQYF. The CDR3 DNA follows: TGCGCCAGCAGCTTGGATGTCAGGGGGTCCTACGAGCAGTACTTC.

The chain carries TRBV4-3 and TRBJ1-5; maybe TRBD1 (5 bases). Germline values: CDR1 LGHNA, CDR2 YSLEER. Trimming cost V 0 bases and J 6 bases, with 12 bases left between them. CDR3 size: 15 residues. The CDR3 bases are TGCGCCAGCAGCCAAGATTCAGGGTTGAGTCAGCCCCAGCATTTT. As protein: CASSQDSGLSQPQHF.

The chain carries TRBV6-5 and TRBJ1-4; a possible D gene is TRBD1 (6 bases). Germline V CDR1 and CDR2: MNHEY, SVGAGI. The ends were cut back, 2 bases at V and 7 bases at J, with 14 bases in the middle. The CDR3 covers 15 residues. The CDR3 coding sequence is TGTGCCAGCAGTTACGTCGGGGGGCAGGCTGAAAAACTGTTTTTT. Translation: CASSYVGGQAEKLFF.

V and J are TRBV11-1 and TRBJ1-6, with 7 positions matching TRBD1. This CDR3 comprises 15 residues. Germline V gives CDR1 SGHAT, CDR2 FQDESV (reference sequence). The J segment lost 6 bases and the V segment lost 7 bases, leaving 9 bases of the junction unmatched. The CDR3 loop reads CASTELTGSNSPLHF. Written as DNA, the CDR3 is TGTGCCAGCACCGAGCTGACAGGGAGTAATTCACCCCTCCACTTT.

About this clone itself: Additional DNA sequences in this sample encode the identical CDR3. This chain uses TRBV6-1 with TRBJ2-1; D not resolved. This CDR3 is built from 11 residues. Trimming took 5 bases from V and 4 from J, leaving 3 bases between them. Germline V CDR1 and CDR2: MNHNS, SASEGT. The CDR3 region is CASSRYNEQFF. Written as DNA, the CDR3 is TGTGCCAGCAGTAGGTACAATGAGCAGTTCTTC.

This clone was seen once. This chain links TRBV19 with TRBJ2-7; 7 nucleotides align to TRBD2. From germline, CDR1 is LNHDA and CDR2 SQIVND (reference sequence). This CDR3 comprises 16 residues. The V gene end was trimmed by 6 bases and the J gene end by 3 bases; junction bases not matched to a gene: 14. The CDR3, as DNA: TGTGCCAGTAGCCAGCCCTCCGAGGGAGGGATCTACGAGCAGTACTTC. Encoded protein: CASSQPSEGGIYEQYF.

This chain links TRBV5-1 with TRBJ1-5; D might be TRBD1 (6 bases). The V end was cut by 4 bases, the J end by 4 bases, with 21 bases between. The length of the CDR3 is 17 residues. Germline V gene data show CDR1 as SGHRS and CDR2 as YFSETQ. The CDR3: CASSLGLEGGWNQPQHF. CDR3 nucleotide sequence: TGCGCCAGCAGCCTCGGGCTAGAGGGGGGCTGGAATCAGCCCCAGCATTTT.

J is TRBJ2-2 and V is TRBV5-4; D remains ambiguous. The CDR3 has 13 residues. Trimming shortened V by 0 bases and J by 7 bases, and 7 bases separated the two germline ends. Germline V gives CDR1 SGHNT, CDR2 YYREEE (reference sequence). The CDR3: CASSLVGYGELFF. The DNA of the CDR3 is TGTGCCAGCAGCTTGGTCGGCTACGGGGAGCTGTTTTTT. Full variable domain (outside the CDR3, taken from reference TRBV5-4 and TRBJ2-2): ETGVTQSPTHLIKTRGQQVTLRCSSQSGHNTVSWYQQALGQGPQFIFQYYREEENGRGNFPPRFSGLQFPNYSSELNVNALELDDSALYLCASSLVGYGELFFGEGSRLTVL.

The chain employs TRBV29-1 and TRBJ1-3; TRBD1 is a possible D gene (6 bases). The CDR3 runs 19 residues. CDR1 and CDR2 (germline): SQVTM, ANQGSEA. The germline V and J ends were trimmed by 8 bases and 2 bases, with 31 bases remaining between them. The CDR3 protein is CSPPGMKLGGPPPGNTIYF. CDR3 bases: TGCAGCCCCCCCGGGATGAAGTTAGGGGGTCCCCCCCCTGGAAACACCATATATTTT.

The rearrangement links TRBV6-6 to TRBJ2-5, with a tentative D call TRBD1 (5 bases). CDR1 is MNHNY, CDR2 SVGAGI, per germline (reference sequence). This CDR3 comprises 14 residues. The V end was cut by 5 bases, the J end by 0 bases, with 10 bases between. The CDR3 coding sequence is TGTGCCAGCAGTCACCCAGGGTACCAAGAGACCCAGTACTTC. It encodes CASSHPGYQETQYF.

The chain uses TRBV19 and TRBJ1-1; 8 positions agree with TRBD1. The CDR3 totals 12 residues. J was trimmed by 6 bases and V by 6 bases; bases with no gene match: 3. Germline V gene sequence: CDR1 LNHDA, CDR2 SQIVND (reference sequence). The CDR3 loop reads CASSPGGPEAFF. The CDR3 coding sequence is TGTGCCAGTAGCCCAGGGGGCCCTGAAGCTTTCTTT.

Here the CDR3 reads CANTPVGSVDGYTF. The CDR3 region has the DNA TGTGCCAACACCCCCGTCGGGTCTGTGGATGGCTACACCTTC. The V gene is TRBV6-1, the J gene TRBJ1-2; no firm D call. Trimming removed 10 bases from V and 6 bases from J, with 21 bases in between. There are 14 residues in the CDR3. Germline V lookup: CDR1 MNHNS, CDR2 SASEGT.

The CDR3 sequence: CASSIVYDTDTQYF. The CDR3 region has the DNA TGTGCCAGTAGTATAGTGTACGACACAGATACGCAGTATTTT. This sequence joins TRBV19 and TRBJ2-3, with D hard to call. This CDR3 is 14 amino acids long. V dropped 1 base and J dropped 2 bases, with 7 bases sitting between them. Germline CDR1 reads LNHDA; CDR2 reads SQIVND (reference sequence).

V gene TRBV5-6 combines with J gene TRBJ2-5; 7 bases line up with TRBD2. From germline, CDR1 is SGHDT and CDR2 YYEEEE. The length of the CDR3 is 14 residues. V shed 4 bases, J shed 5 bases, and the junction held 8 bases outside the gene matches. The CDR3 reads CASSPGGGSETQYF. CDR3 DNA sequence: TGTGCCAGCAGCCCCGGGGGAGGGTCGGAGACCCAGTACTTC.

V and J are TRBV29-1 and TRBJ2-1; no clear D gene. The germline V gene has CDR1 SQVTM and CDR2 ANQGSEA. This CDR3 comprises 14 residues. V was trimmed by 0 bases and J by 5 bases, leaving 11 bases between them. The CDR3 coding sequence is TGCAGCGTTGAAGATCTGGACCGAGACAATGAGCAGTTCTTC. The encoded protein is CSVEDLDRDNEQFF.